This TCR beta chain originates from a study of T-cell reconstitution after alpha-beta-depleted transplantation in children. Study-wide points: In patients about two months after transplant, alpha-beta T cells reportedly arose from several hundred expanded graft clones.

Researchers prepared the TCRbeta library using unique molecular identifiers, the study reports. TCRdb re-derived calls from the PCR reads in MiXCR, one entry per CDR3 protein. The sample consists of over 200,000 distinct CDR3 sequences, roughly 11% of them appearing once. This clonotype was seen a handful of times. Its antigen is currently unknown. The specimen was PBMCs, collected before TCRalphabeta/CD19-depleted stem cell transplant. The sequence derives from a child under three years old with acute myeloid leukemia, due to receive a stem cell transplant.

The CDR3 loop reads CSVTGLMETQYF. The CDR3 bases are TGCAGCGTTACGGGACTCATGGAGACCCAGTACTTC. The V and J genes are TRBV29-1 and TRBJ2-5, with D perhaps TRBD2 (6 bases). V lost 5 bases, J lost 5 bases, and 12 bases lay in between. The CDR3 loop spans 12 amino acids. The germline CDR1 and CDR2 sequences are SQVTM and ANQGSEA.